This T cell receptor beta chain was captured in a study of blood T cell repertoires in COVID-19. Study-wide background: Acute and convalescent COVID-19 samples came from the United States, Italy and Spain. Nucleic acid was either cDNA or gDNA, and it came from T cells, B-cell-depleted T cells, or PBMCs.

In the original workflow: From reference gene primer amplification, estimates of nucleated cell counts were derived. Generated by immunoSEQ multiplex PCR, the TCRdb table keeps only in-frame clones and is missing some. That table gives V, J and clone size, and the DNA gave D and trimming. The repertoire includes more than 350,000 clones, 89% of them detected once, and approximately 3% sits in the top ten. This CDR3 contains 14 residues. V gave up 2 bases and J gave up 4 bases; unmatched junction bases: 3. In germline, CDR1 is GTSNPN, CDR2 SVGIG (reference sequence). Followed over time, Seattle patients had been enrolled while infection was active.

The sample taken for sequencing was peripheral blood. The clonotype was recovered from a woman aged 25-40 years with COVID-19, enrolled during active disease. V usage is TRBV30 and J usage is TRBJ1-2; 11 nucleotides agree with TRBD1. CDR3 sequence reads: CAWSRDRGSYGYTF. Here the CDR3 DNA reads TGTGCCTGGAGTCGGGACAGGGGGAGCTATGGCTACACCTTC.